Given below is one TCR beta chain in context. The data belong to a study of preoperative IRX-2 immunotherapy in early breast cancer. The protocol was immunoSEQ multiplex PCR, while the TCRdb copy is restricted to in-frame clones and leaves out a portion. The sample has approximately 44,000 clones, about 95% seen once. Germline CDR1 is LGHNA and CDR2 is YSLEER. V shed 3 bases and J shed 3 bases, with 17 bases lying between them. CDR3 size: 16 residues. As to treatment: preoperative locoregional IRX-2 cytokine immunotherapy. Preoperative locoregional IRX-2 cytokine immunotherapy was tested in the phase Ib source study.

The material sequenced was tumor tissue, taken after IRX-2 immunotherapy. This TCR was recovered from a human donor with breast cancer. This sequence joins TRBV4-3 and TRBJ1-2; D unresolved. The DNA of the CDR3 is TGCGCCAGCAGCCAGCGCGAGGAGATGGGCGACTATGGCTACACCTTC. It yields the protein CASSQREEMGDYGYTF.